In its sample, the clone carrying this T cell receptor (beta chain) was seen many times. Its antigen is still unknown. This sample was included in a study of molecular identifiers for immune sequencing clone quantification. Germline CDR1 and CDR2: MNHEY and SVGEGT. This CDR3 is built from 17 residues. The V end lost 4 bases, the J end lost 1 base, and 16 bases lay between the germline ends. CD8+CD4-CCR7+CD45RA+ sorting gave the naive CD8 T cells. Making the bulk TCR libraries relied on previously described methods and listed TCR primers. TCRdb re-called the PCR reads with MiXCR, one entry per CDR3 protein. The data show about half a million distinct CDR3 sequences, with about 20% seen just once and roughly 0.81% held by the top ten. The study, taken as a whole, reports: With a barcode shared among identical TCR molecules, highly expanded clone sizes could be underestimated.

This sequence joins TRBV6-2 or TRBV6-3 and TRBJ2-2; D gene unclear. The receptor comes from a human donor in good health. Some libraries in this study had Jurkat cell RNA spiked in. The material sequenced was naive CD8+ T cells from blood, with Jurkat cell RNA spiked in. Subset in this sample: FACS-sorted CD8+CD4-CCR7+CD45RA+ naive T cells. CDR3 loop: CASSSLKGAENTGELFF. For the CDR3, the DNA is TGTGCCAGCAGTTCATTAAAAGGAGCAGAGAACACCGGGGAGCTGTTTTTT.